The 4 T cell receptor beta chains given below trace back to one sample, sequenced in a study of blood T cell repertoires in COVID-19. The protocol was immunoSEQ multiplex PCR, while the TCRdb copy is restricted to in-frame clones and leaves out a portion. The profile shows 55,000 to 75,000 clones, about 80% of them singletons. The material sequenced was peripheral blood. The origin of the receptors is a man older than 75 with active COVID-19.

CDR3 sequence: CASTAAWGVEEQYF. CDR3 nucleotides: TGTGCCAGCACCGCTGCATGGGGGGTGGAAGAGCAGTACTTC. The chain uses TRBV7-2 and TRBJ2-7; maybe TRBD2 (6 bases). V dropped 7 bases and J dropped 7 bases, with 20 bases sitting between them. CDR1 SGHTA and CDR2 FQGNSA come from the germline V gene. The CDR3 extends over 14 amino acids.

The chain is built from TRBV19 and TRBJ2-2, with D tentatively TRBD2 (5 bases). Looked up from germline, CDR1 is LNHDA and CDR2 is SQIVND (reference sequence). V lost 9 bases and J 5 bases, leaving 13 bases between the germline ends. The CDR3 totals 13 residues. The CDR3 is CASPREGTGELFF. CDR3 nucleotide sequence: TGTGCCAGCCCACGGGAAGGAACCGGGGAGCTGTTTTTT. Supplemented by reference TRBV19 and TRBJ2-2, the full variable domain reads DGGITQSPKYLFRKEGQNVTLSCEQNLNHDAMYWYRQDPGQGLRLIYYSQIVNDFQKGDIAEGYSVSREKKESFPLTVTSAQKNPTAFYLCASPREGTGELFFGEGSRLTVL.

This chain connects TRBV29-1 to TRBJ1-3; the D is unclear. The CDR3 has 12 residues. Germline V gene lookup returns CDR1 SQVTM and CDR2 ANQGSEA. V lost 7 bases to trimming and J lost 0 bases, with 7 bases between them. CDR3 protein: CSARSSGNTIYF. The DNA for the CDR3 is TGCAGCGCCAGGTCCTCTGGAAACACCATATATTTT.

Only a few counts were recorded for this clone. Written as DNA, the CDR3 is TGTGCCAGCAGTTACTCGACACAGGCGTCTGGTGGCTACACCTTC. It is translated as CASSYSTQASGGYTF. The V gene is TRBV6-5, the J gene TRBJ1-2; D is possibly TRBD1 (5 bases). The CDR3 length is 15 residues. CDR1 is MNHEY, CDR2 SVGAGI, per germline. The V gene lost 0 bases and the J gene lost 7 bases, with 15 bases spanning the gap.